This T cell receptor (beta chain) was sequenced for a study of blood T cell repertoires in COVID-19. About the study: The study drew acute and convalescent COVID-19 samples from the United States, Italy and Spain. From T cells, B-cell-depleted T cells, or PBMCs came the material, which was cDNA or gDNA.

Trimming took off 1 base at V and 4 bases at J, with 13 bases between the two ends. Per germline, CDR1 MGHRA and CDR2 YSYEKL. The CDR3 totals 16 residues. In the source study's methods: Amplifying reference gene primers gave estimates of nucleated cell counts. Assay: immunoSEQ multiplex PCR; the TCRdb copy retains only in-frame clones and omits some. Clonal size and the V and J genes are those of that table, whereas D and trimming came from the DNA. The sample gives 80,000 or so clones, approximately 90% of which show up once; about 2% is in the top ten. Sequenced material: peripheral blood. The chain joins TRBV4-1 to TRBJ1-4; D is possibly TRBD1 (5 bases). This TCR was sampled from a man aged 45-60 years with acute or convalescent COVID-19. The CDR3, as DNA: TGCGCCAGCAGCCAAGTGGTGACAGACTTTAATGAAAAACTGTTTTTT. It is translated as CASSQVVTDFNEKLFF.